This is a list of T cell receptor beta chains from one sample in a study of blood T cell repertoires in COVID-19. The data were produced by immunoSEQ multiplex PCR, yet TCRdb's version contains in-frame clones alone and is incomplete. The table includes about 49,000 clones, around 82% detected once. The sample was peripheral blood. These receptors originate from a human donor in a cohort sampled during active COVID-19. Both conserved end residues are part of each CDR3. The D gene is left open where the match is weak. Size values are once, few and many counts, or a class for expanded clones, and some rows have none.

d_call,clone_size,j_call,v_call,cdr3_nt,cdr3_aa
.,.,TRBJ2-1,TRBV12-5,TGTGCTAGTGGCCCTCCACACGTTGATGAGCAGTTCTTC,CASGPPHVDEQFF
TRBD2,.,TRBJ2-5,TRBV7-2,TGTGCCAGCAGCTTAGTGGTTAGCGGGGGGATCGAGGAGACCCAGTACTTC,CASSLVVSGGIEETQYF
TRBD1,once,TRBJ2-2,TRBV4-1,TGCGCCAGCAGCCAAGATAAGGGACAGGGAGCGTCCGGGGAGCTGTTTTTT,CASSQDKGQGASGELFF
.,few,TRBJ1-4,TRBV5-4,TGTGCCAGCACCAAGACAGGTGATAATGAAAAACTGTTTTTT,CASTKTGDNEKLFF
.,once,TRBJ1-5,TRBV5-6,TGTGCCAGCAGCTTGTGGACAGTCCGAAGCAATCAGCCCCAGCATTTT,CASSLWTVRSNQPQHF
.,.,TRBJ1-1,TRBV27,TGTGCCAGCAAAATCATGCGGGAGAACACTGAAGCTTTCTTT,CASKIMRENTEAFF
.,.,TRBJ2-3,TRBV4-2,TGTGCCAGCAGCCAAGATGTCAGAGGAGATACGCAGTATTTT,CASSQDVRGDTQYF
TRBD1,.,TRBJ2-5,TRBV6-6,TGTGCCAGCAGTAGACAGGGAGAGACCCAGTACTTC,CASSRQGETQYF
.,.,TRBJ2-1,TRBV5-4,TGTGCCAGCAGCCGTAAGACAGGCCCCGTCAATGAGCAGTTCTTC,CASSRKTGPVNEQFF
TRBD2,once,TRBJ2-3,TRBV7-2,TGTGCCAGCAGCTTAGGGACTAGCGGGCCTATAGATACGCAGTATTTT,CASSLGTSGPIDTQYF
TRBD2,.,TRBJ2-1,TRBV5-6,TGTGCCAGCAGCTTGCTCACTAGCGGGACCACGTACAATGAGCAGTTCTTC,CASSLLTSGTTYNEQFF
TRBD1,once,TRBJ1-3,TRBV18,TGTGCCAGCTCACCAAGGGGACAGGGGAGCTCTGGAAACACCATATATTTT,CASSPRGQGSSGNTIYF
.,.,TRBJ2-7,TRBV23-1,TGCGCCAGCAGTCTCCCTTCATGCTTCAGGGAGCAGTACTTC,CASSLPSCFREQYF
.,few,TRBJ1-2,TRBV5-4,TGTGCCAGCAGCCAGGCCGTCGACTATGGCTACACCTTC,CASSQAVDYGYTF
.,.,TRBJ1-3,TRBV5-6,TGTGCCACGTCCCTTATATCCGGAAACACCATATATTTT,CATSLISGNTIYF
TRBD1,few,TRBJ1-5,TRBV19,TGTGCCAGTACTGACAGGGCAAATAGCAATCAGCCCCAGCATTTT,CASTDRANSNQPQHF
.,.,TRBJ2-1,TRBV4-3,TGCGCCAGCAGCCAAGATCAGGGGATAGCCTACAATGAGCAGTTCTTC,CASSQDQGIAYNEQFF
.,.,TRBJ1-3,TRBV12-3/TRBV12-4,TGTGCCAGCTATTTCCAGGGTGGAAACACCATATATTTT,CASYFQGGNTIYF
.,.,TRBJ1-4,TRBV11-2,TGTGCCAGCAGCTTAGAGGGATTGGAGGGGAAACTGTTTTTT,CASSLEGLEGKLFF
TRBD1,.,TRBJ2-5,TRBV6-5,TGTGCCAGCAGTTACGGATCCGGGACAGGGGGAGAGACCCAGTACTTC,CASSYGSGTGGETQYF
TRBD1,.,TRBJ1-1,TRBV25-1,TGTGCCAGCACTCCATCGGGACAGGGTCTCACTGAAGCTTTCTTT,CASTPSGQGLTEAFF
TRBD2,.,TRBJ2-7,TRBV6-5,TGTGCCAGCAGTCAGGCTAGCGGGGGGGGGTACGAGCAGTACTTC,CASSQASGGGYEQYF
TRBD2,.,TRBJ2-3,TRBV19,TGTGCCAGTACCCTTTCTAGCGGGACCACAGATACGCAGTATTTT,CASTLSSGTTDTQYF
TRBD2,once,TRBJ2-1,TRBV3-1/TRBV3-2,TGTGCCAGCAGCCAAGGGAGCGGGGGGGCTGGGAATGAGCAGTTCTTC,CASSQGSGGAGNEQFF
.,.,TRBJ2-5,TRBV29-1,TGCAGCGTCCAGGGGTCGGGGCAAGAGACCCAGTACTTC,CSVQGSGQETQYF
.,once,TRBJ1-1,TRBV28,TGTGCCAGCGGGGCATTCCACGGGGGAGGCCAGAGGACTGAAGCTTTCTTT,CASGAFHGGGQRTEAFF
TRBD1,.,TRBJ2-1,TRBV7-3,TGTGCCAGCAGCTTCGGGACAGGGGGCGAGGAAAAGCAGTTCTTC,CASSFGTGGEEKQFF
.,.,TRBJ1-1,TRBV27,TGTGCCAGCAGTTTTAAGTCAGGGAGGGGGAACACTGAAGCTTTCTTT,CASSFKSGRGNTEAFF
.,.,TRBJ1-2,TRBV14,TGTGCCAGCAGCCAAGGATCTGGGCAGATTAACTATGGCTACACCTTC,CASSQGSGQINYGYTF
.,.,TRBJ2-1,TRBV19,TGTGCCAGTAGTATCCCCCCAGCGGACAATGAGCAGTTCTTC,CASSIPPADNEQFF
.,.,TRBJ1-1,TRBV7-9,TGTGCCAGCAGCTCAGCCCTAGAACTCACTGAAGCTTTCTTT,CASSSALELTEAFF
TRBD1,.,TRBJ1-3,TRBV19,TGTGCCAGTAGTCAGGACAGGCCGAGCTCTGGAAACACCATATATTTT,CASSQDRPSSGNTIYF
.,.,TRBJ2-6,TRBV3-1/TRBV3-2,TGTGCCAGCAGCCAAGAAAACAGGTTGTTCTCTGGGGCCAACGTCCTGACTTTC,CASSQENRLFSGANVLTF
.,.,TRBJ2-5,TRBV2,TGTGCCAGCAGTCGCCAAGAGACCCAGTACTTC,CASSRQETQYF
TRBD2,.,TRBJ2-1,TRBV5-1,TGCGCCAGCAGCCTCCCGACTAGCGTGCAATCCTACAATGAGCAGTTCTTC,CASSLPTSVQSYNEQFF
.,once,TRBJ2-3,TRBV2,TGTGCCAGTAAACCGGGACAAAACACAGATACGCAGTATTTT,CASKPGQNTDTQYF
.,.,TRBJ1-6,TRBV15,TGTGCCACCAGCAGAGATCGGGGGAATTCACCCCTCCACTTT,CATSRDRGNSPLHF
TRBD2,.,TRBJ2-1,TRBV23-1,TGCGCCAGGACATTAGCGGGAGAGGGGTATGAGCAGTTCTTC,CARTLAGEGYEQFF
TRBD1,.,TRBJ1-2,TRBV30,TGTGCCTGGCGAACACCGGGGCAGGGGGAGAGAGGCTACACCTTC,CAWRTPGQGERGYTF
TRBD2,.,TRBJ2-7,TRBV5-1,TGCGCCAGCAGCTTAGAGACTAGCGGCCCCTACGAGCAGTACTTC,CASSLETSGPYEQYF
.,.,TRBJ2-5,TRBV7-8,TGTGCCAGCAGCTTAGCCTATGGTATTAGCGGATACCAAGAGACCCAGTACTTC,CASSLAYGISGYQETQYF
.,.,TRBJ1-1,TRBV6-2/TRBV6-3,TGTGCCAGCAGCCGGGAGTACGACACTGAAGCTTTCTTT,CASSREYDTEAFF
.,.,TRBJ2-1,TRBV24-1,TGTGCCACCAGCTTGGATGGGAGGCAGTTCTTC,CATSLDGRQFF
.,.,TRBJ1-2,TRBV30,TGTGCCGGGGCAGGGGTCACCTATGGCTACACCTTC,CAGAGVTYGYTF
.,.,TRBJ2-2,TRBV29-1,TGCAGCGTCCGCGGTGGTACGGCCTCCGGGGAGCTGTTTTTT,CSVRGGTASGELFF
.,.,TRBJ2-1,TRBV9,TGTGCCAGCAGCGAATTTCTCGGGGTGTCACCTCTGTTCTTC,CASSEFLGVSPLFF
.,.,TRBJ2-7,TRBV2,TGTGCCAGCAGTGTAGAGGGGGGGTACGAGCAGTACTTC,CASSVEGGYEQYF
.,.,TRBJ2-1,TRBV18,TGTGCCAGCTCACGGAGACAGGACAGCTCCTACAATGAGCAGTTCTTC,CASSRRQDSSYNEQFF
TRBD1,.,TRBJ2-2,TRBV2,TGTGCCAGCAGCAGGGACAGGGGTACCTCCACCGGGGAGCTGTTTTTT,CASSRDRGTSTGELFF
TRBD1,.,TRBJ2-1,TRBV7-3,TGTGCCAGCAGCCCCGGACAGGGGAGCTACAATGAGCAGTTCTTC,CASSPGQGSYNEQFF
.,.,TRBJ1-5,TRBV18,TGTGCCAGCTCACCATCTTGGGCAGAGAATCAGCCCCAGCATTTT,CASSPSWAENQPQHF